This TCR beta chain was sequenced during a study of cytomegalovirus exposure and HLA in healthy donors. Comment on this clone: What it recognizes is unknown.

Findings and caveats of the study: DRB1 showed the most TCR associations and HLA-C the fewest in a later analysis, as rates varied by HLA locus. Sequence variants that were highly shared formed a cluster that was likely a sequencing artifact. Being productive about 90% or about 30% of the time was typical of most TCR beta V segments in an earlier analysis.

PCR primers comprised 60 Vbeta and 13 Jbeta primers. The protocol was immunoSEQ multiplex PCR, while the TCRdb copy is restricted to in-frame clones and leaves out a portion. The repertoire table contains about 130,000 clones. Germline lookup yields CDR1 MNHNY and CDR2 SVGAGI (reference sequence). The CDR3 runs 12 residues. The V end lost 4 bases, the J end lost 4 bases, and 8 bases lay between the germline ends. V gene TRBV6-6 combines with J gene TRBJ2-7; D uncertain. This clonotype was obtained from a young man in good health and CMV-seronegative. Sequenced material: PBMCs. The CDR3 bases are TGTGCCAGCAGTTCACTAAAATACGAGCAGTACTTC. Translating it yields CASSSLKYEQYF.